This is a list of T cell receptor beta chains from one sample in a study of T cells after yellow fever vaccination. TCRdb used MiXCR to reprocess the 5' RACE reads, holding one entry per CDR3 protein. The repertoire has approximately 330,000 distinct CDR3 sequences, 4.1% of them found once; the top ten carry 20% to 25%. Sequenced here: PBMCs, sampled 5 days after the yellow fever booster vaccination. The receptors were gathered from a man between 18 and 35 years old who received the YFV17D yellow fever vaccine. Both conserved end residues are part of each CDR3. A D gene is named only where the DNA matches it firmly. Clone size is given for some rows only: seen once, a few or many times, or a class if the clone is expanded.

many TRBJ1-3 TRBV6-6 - TGTGCCAGCAGTTACCGGTACAGTCACCGCGAAAACACCATATATTTT CASSYRYSHRENTIYF
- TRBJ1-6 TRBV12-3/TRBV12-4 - TGTGCCAGCAGTTTTTCAGGGAATAATTCACCCCTCCACTTT CASSFSGNNSPLHF
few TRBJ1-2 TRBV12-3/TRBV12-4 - TGTGCCAGCAGTTTAGACAGCTACTATGGCTACACCTTC CASSLDSYYGYTF
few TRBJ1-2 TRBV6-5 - TGTGCCAGCGGACAGACCTATGGCTACACCTTC CASGQTYGYTF
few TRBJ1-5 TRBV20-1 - TGCAGTGCTAGTTTACCGGGGGGAATTCAGCCCCAGCATTTT CSASLPGGIQPQHF
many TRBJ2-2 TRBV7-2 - TGTGCCAGCAGCTTAGTGGGGAGCACCGGGGAGCTGTTTTTT CASSLVGSTGELFF
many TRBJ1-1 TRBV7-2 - TGTGCCAGCAGCGTGGACCCGGACACTGAAGCTTTCTTT CASSVDPDTEAFF
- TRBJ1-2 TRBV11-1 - TGTGCCAGCAGCTTAGACTGGTCGATCGGGGGTTATGGCTACACCTTC CASSLDWSIGGYGYTF
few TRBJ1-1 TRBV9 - TGTGCCAGCAGCCCCCGGGTCGGGGGGCGTCCTGAAGCTTTCTTT CASSPRVGGRPEAFF
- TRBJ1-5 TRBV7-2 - TGTGCCAGCAGCTTAGATTTTGCGGCGTCGAATCAGCCCCAGCATTTT CASSLDFAASNQPQHF
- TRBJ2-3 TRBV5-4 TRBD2 TGTGCCAGCAGCTTTCTAGCGGGGCAACGGGATACGCAGTATTTT CASSFLAGQRDTQYF
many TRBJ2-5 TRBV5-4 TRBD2 TGTGCCAGCCAAAACGGACTAGCGGGGGCCAGAGGAGAGACCCAGTACTTC CASQNGLAGARGETQYF
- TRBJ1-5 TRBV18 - TGTGCCAGCTCAAGCCAGCCCCAGCATTTT CASSSQPQHF
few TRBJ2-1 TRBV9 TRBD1 TGTGCCAGCAGCGTAAGACCGGGACAGTATGAGCAGTTCTTC CASSVRPGQYEQFF
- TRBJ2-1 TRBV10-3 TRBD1 TGTGCCATCAGTGAGTACGACAGGGAAAGCGGCGGTGAGCAGTTCTTC CAISEYDRESGGEQFF
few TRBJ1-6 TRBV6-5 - TGTGCCAGCACGCTGGGGAGGAATTCACCCCTCCACTTT CASTLGRNSPLHF
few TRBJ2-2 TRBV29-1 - TGCAGCGTTCGAGACATCTCGAACACCGGGGAGCTGTTTTTT CSVRDISNTGELFF
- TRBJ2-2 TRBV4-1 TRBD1 TGCGCCAGCAGCCAATCCTTTTATGAGGACAGGGGCACCGGGGAGCTGTTTTTT CASSQSFYEDRGTGELFF
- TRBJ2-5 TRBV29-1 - TGCAGCGTATCAAGACAGGTTTGGCAAGAGACCCAGTACTTC CSVSRQVWQETQYF
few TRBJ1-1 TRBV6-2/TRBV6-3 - TGTGCCAGCAGACGGCCCGACAGTCAGAACACTGAAGCTTTCTTT CASRRPDSQNTEAFF
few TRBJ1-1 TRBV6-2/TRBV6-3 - TGTGCCAGCAGTTACCCGTTGAGTCAGTTTTCGGGGGACACTGAAGCTTTCTTT CASSYPLSQFSGDTEAFF
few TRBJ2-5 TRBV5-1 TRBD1 TGCGCCAGCAGCCCTTTCACAGTCGGGACAGACCAAGAGACCCAGTACTTC CASSPFTVGTDQETQYF
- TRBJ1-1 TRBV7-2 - TGTGCCAGCAGCTTAATGGGCCTTGAAGCTTTCTTT CASSLMGLEAFF
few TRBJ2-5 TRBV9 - TGTGCCAGCAGCGTAGGCCCGGTAGGAGAGACCCAGTACTTC CASSVGPVGETQYF
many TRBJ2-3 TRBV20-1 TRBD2 TGCAGTGCCCTAGCGGGGGGCGGCACAGATACGCAGTATTTT CSALAGGGTDTQYF
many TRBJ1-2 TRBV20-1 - TGCAGTGCTAGAGATGGCCGGTCCCCTAATGGCTACACCTTC CSARDGRSPNGYTF
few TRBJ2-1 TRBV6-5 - TGTGCCAGCAGCACAGGGACCGCGAGTGAGCAGTTCTTC CASSTGTASEQFF
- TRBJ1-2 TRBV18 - TGTGCCAGCTCACTCAGACACAGCTATGGCTACACCTTC CASSLRHSYGYTF
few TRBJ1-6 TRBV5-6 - TGTGCCAGCAGCTTAACAGGGTATAATTCACCCCTCCACTTT CASSLTGYNSPLHF
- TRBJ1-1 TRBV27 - TGTGCCAGCAGCTCTGGGGGTGTCGCTGAAGCTTTCTTT CASSSGGVAEAFF
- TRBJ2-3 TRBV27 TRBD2 TGTGCCAGCACTTCCGGTGGCGGGGGGGGCACAGATACGCAGTATTTT CASTSGGGGGTDTQYF
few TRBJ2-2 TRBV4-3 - TGCGCCAGCAGGTTCAGGGACCAAAACACCGGGGAGCTGTTTTTT CASRFRDQNTGELFF
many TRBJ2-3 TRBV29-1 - TGCAGCGTTGAAGTCACGACTTATACGCAGTATTTT CSVEVTTYTQYF
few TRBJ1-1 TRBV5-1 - TGCGCCAGCAGCTTCGTCGGGGCCACTGAAGCTTTCTTT CASSFVGATEAFF
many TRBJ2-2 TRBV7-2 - TGTGCCAGCAGATTTACAGGCACCGGGGAGCTGTTTTTT CASRFTGTGELFF
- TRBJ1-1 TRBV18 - TGTGCCAGCTCACCATCAACGGAAGCCGAAGCTTTCTTT CASSPSTEAEAFF
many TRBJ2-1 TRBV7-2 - TGTGCCAGCAGCAAGGGGAGAAATGAGCAGTTCTTC CASSKGRNEQFF
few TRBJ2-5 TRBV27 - TGTGCCAGCAGTCCCCGGACAGCAAACCAAGAGACCCAGTACTTC CASSPRTANQETQYF
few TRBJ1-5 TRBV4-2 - TGTGCCAGCAGCCAAGACAGGGCCAATCAGCCCCAGCATTTT CASSQDRANQPQHF
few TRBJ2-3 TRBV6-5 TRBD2 TGTGCCAGCAGTAGGACCGGGACTAGCGTGACAGATACGCAGTATTTT CASSRTGTSVTDTQYF
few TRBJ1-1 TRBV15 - TGTGCCACCAGCAGAGATGGGGCTGACACTGAAGCTTTCTTT CATSRDGADTEAFF
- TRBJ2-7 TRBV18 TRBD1 TGTGCCAGCTCATCATACGGGACAGGGATCGAGCAGTACTTC CASSSYGTGIEQYF
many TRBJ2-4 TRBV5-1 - TGCGCCAGCAGCTCGATGCCTCTAGCCAAAAACATTCAGTACTTC CASSSMPLAKNIQYF
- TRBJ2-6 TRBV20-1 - TGCAGTGCTATGCGCGGGACCTTCTCTGGGGCCAACGTCCTGACTTTC CSAMRGTFSGANVLTF
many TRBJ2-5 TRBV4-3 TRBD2 TGCGCCAGCAGCCTCGGAGCGGGGGGGCGAGAGACCCAGTACTTC CASSLGAGGRETQYF
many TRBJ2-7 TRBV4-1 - TGCGCCAGCAGCCTCCGACAGGACTTCTCCTACGAGCAGTACTTC CASSLRQDFSYEQYF
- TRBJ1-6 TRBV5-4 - TGTGCCTCCACGGTTAGGGGATCACCCCTCCACTTT CASTVRGSPLHF